These 9 T cell receptor beta chains originate from one sample sequenced in a study of CD8 T cells in Susac syndrome. The RNA, about 0.45 to 1 ug, was put through reverse transcription using random hexamers. In TCRdb, the immunoSEQ multiplex PCR reads were re-called with MiXCR into one record per CDR3 protein. The table records around 130,000 distinct CDR3 sequences, about 96% of them present only once. Sample: CD4+ T cells from PBMCs. Receptor source: a human donor in good health.

This rearrangement joins TRBV20-1 to TRBJ1-5; D unresolved. CDR1 DFQATT and CDR2 SNEGSKA come from the germline V gene (reference sequence). V lost 5 bases to trimming and J lost 0 bases, with 17 bases between them. The CDR3 runs to 16 residues. The CDR3 is CSALPFGDFSNQPQHF. CDR3 nucleotides: TGCAGTGCTCTCCCCTTTGGGGATTTTAGCAATCAGCCCCAGCATTTT.

The chain couples TRBV28 to TRBJ1-5, with D perhaps matching TRBD1 (6 bases). The V end lost 4 bases, the J end lost 5 bases, and 12 bases lay between the germline ends. CDR1 and CDR2 from the germline V gene are MDHEN and SYDVKM. This CDR3 is built from 14 residues. The CDR3 nucleotides are TGTGCCAGCAGTTCGGGGGGCACGGATCAGCCCCAGCATTTT. Translating it yields CASSSGGTDQPQHF.

This chain joins TRBV6-6 and TRBJ1-2; no definite D call. Trimming removed 1 base from V and 8 bases from J, with 14 bases in between. This CDR3 spans 14 amino acids. The germline CDR1 and CDR2 sequences are MNHNY and SVGAGI (reference sequence). Here the CDR3 DNA reads TGTGCCAGCAGTTACTGGACCTCAACATCGGGCTACACCTTC. Protein sequence: CASSYWTSTSGYTF.

The V gene is TRBV5-1, the J gene TRBJ2-7; 11 bases are a match to TRBD2. The germline gives CDR1 SGHRS, CDR2 YFSETQ. V lost 2 bases and J lost 6; bases outside the gene matches: 7. This CDR3 has 15 residues. The CDR3 reads CASSFLAGGSGEQYF. The CDR3 DNA reads TGCGCCAGCAGCTTTCTAGCGGGAGGAAGCGGCGAGCAGTACTTC.

This chain connects TRBV28 to TRBJ2-5; D is unresolved. Germline values: CDR1 MDHEN, CDR2 SYDVKM. The CDR3 has 12 residues. Trimming shortened V by 1 base and J by 5 bases, and 5 bases separated the two germline ends. CDR3 residues: CASSLLRETQYF. As DNA, the CDR3 is TGTGCCAGCAGTTTATTGAGGGAGACCCAGTACTTC.

The count of this clonotype is one. The rearrangement links TRBV5-1 to TRBJ2-5, with D perhaps matching TRBD1 or TRBD2 (5 bases each). Looked up from germline, CDR1 is SGHRS and CDR2 is YFSETQ. V was trimmed by 0 bases and J by 5 bases, leaving 17 bases between them. The CDR3 length is 16 residues. CDR3 amino acids: CASSLAPQGWEETQYF. The DNA of the CDR3 is TGCGCCAGCAGCTTGGCCCCCCAGGGTTGGGAGGAGACCCAGTACTTC.

The J gene is TRBJ1-2, the V gene TRBV30, with D possibly TRBD1 on 5 matching bases. Germline lookup yields CDR1 GTSNPN and CDR2 SVGIG (reference sequence). The CDR3 runs 14 residues. V was pared by 4 bases and J by 5 bases, with 17 bases between. CDR3 amino acids: CAWKAAGPMYGYTF. In DNA, the CDR3 is TGTGCCTGGAAGGCCGCAGGGCCCATGTATGGCTACACCTTC. The full variable domain, completed using reference TRBV30 and TRBJ1-2, is SQTIHQWPATLVQPVGSPLSLECTVEGTSNPNLYWYRQAAGRGLQLLFYSVGIGQISSEVPQNLSASRPQDRQFILSSKKLLLSDSGFYLCAWKAAGPMYGYTFGSGTRLTVV.

The chain couples TRBV7-8 to TRBJ2-2; D is ambiguous. Germline CDR1 and CDR2: SGHVS and FQNEAQ. The CDR3 runs 14 residues. V was clipped by 2 bases and J by 5 bases, with 9 bases between them. CDR3 region: CASSLNEVTGELFF. CDR3 nucleotides: TGTGCCAGCAGCTTAAATGAGGTTACCGGGGAGCTGTTTTTT.

V and J are TRBV28 and TRBJ2-7; maybe TRBD1 (5 bases). Between the trimmed V and J ends, which lost 5 bases and 3 bases, there was a span of 11 bases. CDR3 length: 13 residues. Germline V CDR1 and CDR2: MDHEN, SYDVKM. CDR3 sequence reads: CASSRVRVYEQYF. The CDR3 DNA is TGTGCCAGCAGTCGGGTCAGGGTCTACGAGCAGTACTTC.